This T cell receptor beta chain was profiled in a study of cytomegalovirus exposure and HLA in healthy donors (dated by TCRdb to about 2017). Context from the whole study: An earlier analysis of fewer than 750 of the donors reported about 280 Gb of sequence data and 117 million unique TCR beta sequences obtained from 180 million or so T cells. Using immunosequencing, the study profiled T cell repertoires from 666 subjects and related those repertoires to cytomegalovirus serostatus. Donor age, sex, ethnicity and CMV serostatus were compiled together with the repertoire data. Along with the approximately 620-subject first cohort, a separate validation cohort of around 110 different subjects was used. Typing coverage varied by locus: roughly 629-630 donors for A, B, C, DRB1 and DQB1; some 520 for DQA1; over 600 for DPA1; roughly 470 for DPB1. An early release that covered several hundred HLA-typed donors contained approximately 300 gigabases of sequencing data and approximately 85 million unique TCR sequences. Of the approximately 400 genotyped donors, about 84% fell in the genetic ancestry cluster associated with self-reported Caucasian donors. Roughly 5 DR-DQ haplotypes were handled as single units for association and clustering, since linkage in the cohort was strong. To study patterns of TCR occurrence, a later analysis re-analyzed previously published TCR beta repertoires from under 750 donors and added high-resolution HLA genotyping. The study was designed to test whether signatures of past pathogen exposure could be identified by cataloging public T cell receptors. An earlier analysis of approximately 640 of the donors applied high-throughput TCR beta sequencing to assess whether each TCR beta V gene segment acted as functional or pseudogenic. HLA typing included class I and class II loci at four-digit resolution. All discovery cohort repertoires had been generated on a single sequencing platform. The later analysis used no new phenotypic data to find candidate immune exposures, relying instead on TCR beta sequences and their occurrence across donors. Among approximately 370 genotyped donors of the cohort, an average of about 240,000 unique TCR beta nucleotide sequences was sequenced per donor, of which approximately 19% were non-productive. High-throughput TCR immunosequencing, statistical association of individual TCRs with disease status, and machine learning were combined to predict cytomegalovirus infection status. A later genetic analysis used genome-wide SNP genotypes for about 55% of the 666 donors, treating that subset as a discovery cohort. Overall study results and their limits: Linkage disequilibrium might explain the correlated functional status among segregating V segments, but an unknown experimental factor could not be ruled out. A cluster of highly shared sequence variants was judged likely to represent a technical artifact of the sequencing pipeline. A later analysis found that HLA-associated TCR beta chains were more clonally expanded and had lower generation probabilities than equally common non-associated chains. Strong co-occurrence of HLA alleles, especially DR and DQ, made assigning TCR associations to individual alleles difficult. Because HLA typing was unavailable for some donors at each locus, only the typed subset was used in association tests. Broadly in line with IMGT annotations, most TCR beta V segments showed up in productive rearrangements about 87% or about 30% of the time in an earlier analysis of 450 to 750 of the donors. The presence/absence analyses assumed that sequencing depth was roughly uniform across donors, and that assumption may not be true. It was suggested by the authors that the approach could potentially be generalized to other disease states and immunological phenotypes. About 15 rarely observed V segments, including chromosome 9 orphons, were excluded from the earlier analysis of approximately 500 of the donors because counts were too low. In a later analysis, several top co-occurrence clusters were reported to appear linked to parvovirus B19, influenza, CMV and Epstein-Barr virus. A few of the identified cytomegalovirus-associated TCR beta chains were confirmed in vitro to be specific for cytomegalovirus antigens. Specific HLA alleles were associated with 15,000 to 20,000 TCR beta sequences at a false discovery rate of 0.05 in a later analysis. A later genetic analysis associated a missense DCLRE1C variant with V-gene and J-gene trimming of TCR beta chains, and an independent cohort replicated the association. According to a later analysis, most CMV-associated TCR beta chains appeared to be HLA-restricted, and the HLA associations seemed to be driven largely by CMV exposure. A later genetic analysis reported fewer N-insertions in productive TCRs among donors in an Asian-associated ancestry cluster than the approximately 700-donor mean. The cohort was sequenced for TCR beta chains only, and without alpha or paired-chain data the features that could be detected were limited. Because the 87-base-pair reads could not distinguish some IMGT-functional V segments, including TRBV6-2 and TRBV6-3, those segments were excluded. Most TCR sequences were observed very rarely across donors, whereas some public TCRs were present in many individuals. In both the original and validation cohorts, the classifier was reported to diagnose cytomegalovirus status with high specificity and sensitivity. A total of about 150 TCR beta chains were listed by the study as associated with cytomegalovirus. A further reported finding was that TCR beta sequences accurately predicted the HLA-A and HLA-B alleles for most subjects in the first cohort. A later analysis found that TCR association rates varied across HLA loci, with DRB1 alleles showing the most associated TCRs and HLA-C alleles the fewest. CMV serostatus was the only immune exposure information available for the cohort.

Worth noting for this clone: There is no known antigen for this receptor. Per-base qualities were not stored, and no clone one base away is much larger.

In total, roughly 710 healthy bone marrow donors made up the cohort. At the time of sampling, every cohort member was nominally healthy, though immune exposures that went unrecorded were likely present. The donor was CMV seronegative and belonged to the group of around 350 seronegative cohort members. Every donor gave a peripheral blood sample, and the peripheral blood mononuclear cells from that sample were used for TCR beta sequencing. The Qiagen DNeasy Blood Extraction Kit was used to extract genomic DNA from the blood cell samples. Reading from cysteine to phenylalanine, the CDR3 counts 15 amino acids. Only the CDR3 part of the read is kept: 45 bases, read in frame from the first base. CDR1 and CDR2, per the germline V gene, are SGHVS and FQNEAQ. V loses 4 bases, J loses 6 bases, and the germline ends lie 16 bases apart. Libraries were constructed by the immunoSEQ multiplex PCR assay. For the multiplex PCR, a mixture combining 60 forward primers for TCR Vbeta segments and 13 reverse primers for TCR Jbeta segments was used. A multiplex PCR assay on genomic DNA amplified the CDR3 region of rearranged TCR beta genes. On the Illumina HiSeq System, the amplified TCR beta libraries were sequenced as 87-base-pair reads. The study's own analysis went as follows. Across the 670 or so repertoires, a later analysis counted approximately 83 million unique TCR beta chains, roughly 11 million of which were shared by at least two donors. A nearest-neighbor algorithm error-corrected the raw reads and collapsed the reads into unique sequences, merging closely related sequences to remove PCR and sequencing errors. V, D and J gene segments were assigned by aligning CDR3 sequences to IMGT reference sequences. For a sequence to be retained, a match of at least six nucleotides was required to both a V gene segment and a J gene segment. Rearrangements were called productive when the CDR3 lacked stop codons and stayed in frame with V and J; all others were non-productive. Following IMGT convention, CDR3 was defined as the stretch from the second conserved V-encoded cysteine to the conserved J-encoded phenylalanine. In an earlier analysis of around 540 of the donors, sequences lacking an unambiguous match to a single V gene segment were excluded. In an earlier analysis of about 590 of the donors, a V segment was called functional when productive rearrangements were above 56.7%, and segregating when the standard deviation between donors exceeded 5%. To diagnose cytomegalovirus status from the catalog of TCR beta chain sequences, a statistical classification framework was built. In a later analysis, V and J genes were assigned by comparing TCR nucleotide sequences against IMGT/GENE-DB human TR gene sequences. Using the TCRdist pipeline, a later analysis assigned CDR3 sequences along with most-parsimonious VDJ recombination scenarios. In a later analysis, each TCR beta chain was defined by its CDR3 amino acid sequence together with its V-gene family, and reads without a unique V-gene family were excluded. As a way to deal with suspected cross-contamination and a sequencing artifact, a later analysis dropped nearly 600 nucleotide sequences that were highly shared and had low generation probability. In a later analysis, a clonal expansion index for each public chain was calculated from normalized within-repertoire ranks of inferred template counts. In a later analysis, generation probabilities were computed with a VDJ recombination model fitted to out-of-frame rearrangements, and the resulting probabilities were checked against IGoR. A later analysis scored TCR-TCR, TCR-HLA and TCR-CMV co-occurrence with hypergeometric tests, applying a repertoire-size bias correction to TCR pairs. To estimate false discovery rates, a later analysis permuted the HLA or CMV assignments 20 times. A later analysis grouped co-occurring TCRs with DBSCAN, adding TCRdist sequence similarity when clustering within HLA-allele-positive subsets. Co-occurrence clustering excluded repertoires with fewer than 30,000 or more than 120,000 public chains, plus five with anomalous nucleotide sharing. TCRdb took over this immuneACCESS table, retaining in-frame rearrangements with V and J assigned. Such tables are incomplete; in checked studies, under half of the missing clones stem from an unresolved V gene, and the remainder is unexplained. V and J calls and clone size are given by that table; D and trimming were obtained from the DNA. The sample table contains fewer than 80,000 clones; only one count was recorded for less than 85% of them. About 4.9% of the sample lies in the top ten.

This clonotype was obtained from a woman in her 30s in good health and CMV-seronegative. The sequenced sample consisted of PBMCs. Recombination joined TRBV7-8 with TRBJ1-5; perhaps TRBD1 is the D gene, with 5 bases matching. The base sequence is TGTGCCAGCAGCTCATTAGCCCAGGGCGGTCAGCCCCAGCATTTT. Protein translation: CASSSLAQGGQPQHF.